Presented here are 30 T cell receptor beta chains from one specimen sequenced in a study of blood T cell repertoires in COVID-19. Only in-frame clones appear in the TCRdb table, and some are missing; sequencing was by immunoSEQ multiplex PCR. The table includes under 300,000 clones, over 75% detected once. The sample comprised peripheral blood. These receptors came from a human donor in a cohort sampled during active COVID-19.

The genes are TRBV19 and TRBJ2-1; D call uncertain. Germline V CDR1 and CDR2: LNHDA, SQIVND (reference sequence). Trimming took 5 bases from V and 9 from J, leaving 14 bases between them. There are 13 residues in the CDR3. The CDR3, as DNA: TGTGCCAGTAGTCCGCAAGTGGTTAGTGAGCAGTTCTTC. Translating it yields CASSPQVVSEQFF.

The rearrangement uses TRBV19 and TRBJ1-6; 8 nucleotides align to TRBD1. This CDR3 is 15 amino acids long. Germline trimming cut 3 bases from V and 7 bases from J; bases unmatched to any gene: 5. Looked up from germline, CDR1 is LNHDA and CDR2 is SQIVND (reference sequence). CDR3 amino acids: CASSIGGQVNSPLHF. The CDR3 DNA reads TGTGCCAGTAGTATTGGGGGACAGGTGAATTCACCCCTCCACTTT.

This chain links TRBV6-2 or TRBV6-3 with TRBJ2-1; 7 bases match TRBD1. The CDR3 runs 19 residues. The J segment lost 3 bases and the V segment lost 4 bases, leaving 18 bases of the junction unmatched. The V gene's germline CDR1 is MNHEY and CDR2 SVGEGT. The CDR3 bases are TGTGCCAGCAGTTCCCGGGACAGTGACAATTCAGGGCTCTACAATGAGCAGTTCTTC. Translated: CASSSRDSDNSGLYNEQFF.

In this sample, this clone turned up once. The chain employs TRBV3-1 (or the pseudogene TRBV3-2) and TRBJ2-3; the D gene is possibly TRBD2 (6 bases). This CDR3 comprises 20 residues. Germline CDR1 is LGHDT and CDR2 is YNNKEL (reference sequence). With 4 bases removed from V and 1 base from J, the gap between germline ends came to 27 bases. In DNA form, the CDR3 reads TGTGCCAGCAGCCCCCTCGCGTTGACGCGCGGGAATAGGGGCACAGATACGCAGTATTTT. Amino acids: CASSPLALTRGNRGTDTQYF.

The V and J genes are TRBV28 and TRBJ1-5, with 9 bases lining up with TRBD1. This CDR3 region has 16 residues. J was trimmed by 2 bases and V by 5 bases; bases with no gene match: 7. Germline CDR1 and CDR2: MDHEN and SYDVKM. CDR3 residues: CASSAHGTGRNQPQHF. The CDR3 DNA is TGTGCCAGCAGTGCACACGGGACAGGGCGCAATCAGCCCCAGCATTTT. Filled out from reference TRBV28 and TRBJ1-5, the complete variable domain reads DVKVTQSSRYLVKRTGEKVFLECVQDMDHENMFWYRQDPGLGLRLIYFSYDVKMKEKGDIPEGYSVSREKKERFSLILESASTNQTSMYLCASSAHGTGRNQPQHFGDGTRLSIL.

The chain links TRBV11-2 to TRBJ2-7; 8 bases align to TRBD2. The CDR3 spans 13 residues. Per germline, CDR1 SGHAT and CDR2 FQNNGV. After removal of 7 bases from V and 6 bases from J, the junction contained 8 bases not matched to a gene. CDR3 DNA: TGTGCCAGCATGATAGCGGGATTCACCGAGCAGTACTTC. Its translation: CASMIAGFTEQYF.

The chain employs TRBV5-6 and TRBJ2-4, with no clear D. The V end was cut by 4 bases, the J end by 0 bases, with 8 bases between. This CDR3 has 14 amino acids. Germline V gene data show CDR1 as SGHDT and CDR2 as YYEEEE. The DNA of the CDR3 is TGTGCCAGCAGCCCCCGGTTAGCCAAAAACATTCAGTACTTC. As protein: CASSPRLAKNIQYF.

The chain combines TRBV6-7 with TRBJ1-1; D is uncertain. TRBV6-7 is an ORF; its function is uncertain. The CDR3 runs 14 residues. Trimming removed 0 bases at V and 5 bases at J, with 10 bases between. The CDR3 nucleotides read TGTGCCAGCAGTTACTCGATGAGAGGGACTGAAGCTTTCTTT. Residues: CASSYSMRGTEAFF.

The chain employs TRBV18 and TRBJ2-7; 8 nucleotides match TRBD2. The germline V gene has CDR1 KGHSH and CDR2 LQKENI. V gave up 3 bases and J gave up 2 bases; unmatched junction bases: 3. The CDR3 consists of 14 residues. CDR3 coding DNA: TGTGCCAGCTCACCGGGGACTAGTCCCTACGAGCAGTACTTC. Translated: CASSPGTSPYEQYF.

The rearrangement uses TRBV6-5 and TRBJ2-1; 9 bases agree with TRBD2. Trimming at V came to 4 bases and at J to 2 bases, leaving 3 bases not matched to a gene. CDR1 is MNHEY and CDR2 is SVGAGI in the germline V gene. CDR3 size: 15 residues. CDR3 nucleotides: TGTGCCAGCAGTTTTCGCGGGAGGGCCTACAATGAGCAGTTCTTC. It specifies CASSFRGRAYNEQFF.

The V call is TRBV28, the J call TRBJ2-4; TRBD2 matches 8 bases. J was trimmed by 6 bases and V by 5 bases; bases with no gene match: 18. CDR1 MDHEN and CDR2 SYDVKM come from the germline V gene. This CDR3 has 18 residues. CDR3 sequence: CASSGGLGGGSGANIQYF. The CDR3 DNA sequence: TGTGCCAGCAGTGGGGGACTAGGCGGCGGGAGCGGGGCAAACATTCAGTACTTC. Combining the CDR3 with reference TRBV28 and TRBJ2-4 gives the whole variable domain DVKVTQSSRYLVKRTGEKVFLECVQDMDHENMFWYRQDPGLGLRLIYFSYDVKMKEKGDIPEGYSVSREKKERFSLILESASTNQTSMYLCASSGGLGGGSGANIQYFGAGTRLSVL.

This clone has only a few counts. The chain combines TRBV19 with TRBJ1-5; D not certain. The CDR3 totals 16 residues. Germline V gives CDR1 LNHDA, CDR2 SQIVND (reference sequence). Trimming removed 6 bases at V and 1 base at J, with 16 bases between. CDR3 in amino acids: CASRGSLKRSNQPQHF. The DNA for the CDR3 is TGTGCCAGTAGGGGCAGTCTCAAGCGGAGCAATCAGCCCCAGCATTTT.

This rearrangement joins TRBV5-4 to TRBJ2-3, with 10 bases lining up with TRBD2. The CDR3 sequence is 17 residues long. After removal of 1 base from V and 3 bases from J, the junction contained 8 bases not matched to a gene. The germline V gene encodes CDR1 SGHNT and CDR2 YYREEE (reference sequence). CDR3 coding DNA: TGTGCCAGCAGCTTGACGTGGCTAGCGGGAGAGACAGATACGCAGTATTTT. It specifies CASSLTWLAGETDTQYF.

V and J are TRBV7-2 and TRBJ2-1, with D unresolved. This CDR3 spans 15 amino acids. V was shortened by 2 bases and J by 0 bases, with 8 bases between the two germline ends. Germline V gene data show CDR1 as SGHTA and CDR2 as FQGNSA. This CDR3 is CASSLTDFSYNEQFF. CDR3 nucleotide sequence: TGTGCCAGCAGCTTAACAGATTTCTCCTACAATGAGCAGTTCTTC.

The rearrangement links TRBV19 to TRBJ1-1, with D tentatively TRBD1 (6 bases). V was clipped by 3 bases and J by 5 bases, with 13 bases between them. The CDR3 has 14 residues. Per germline, CDR1 LNHDA and CDR2 SQIVND (reference sequence). In DNA form, the CDR3 reads TGTGCCAGTAGTATGGGATTAGACAGGACTGAAGCTTTCTTT. This sequence encodes CASSMGLDRTEAFF.

The chain carries TRBV5-4 and TRBJ2-3; a possible D gene is TRBD2 (6 bases). CDR3 length: 14 residues. The germline V gene has CDR1 SGHNT and CDR2 YYREEE (reference sequence). V lost 4 bases and J lost 2, with 11 bases in between. CDR3 in DNA: TGTGCCAGCAGCACAACTAGCTACACAGATACGCAGTATTTT. This encodes CASSTTSYTDTQYF.

J is TRBJ1-1 and V is TRBV19, with D perhaps TRBD1 (6 bases). This CDR3 is 16 amino acids long. Germline CDR1 and CDR2: LNHDA and SQIVND (reference sequence). V lost 5 bases to trimming and J lost 0 bases, with 16 bases between them. DNA for the CDR3: TGTGCCAGTAGTGATACAGGGCGGAGAATGAACACTGAAGCTTTCTTT. Amino acid sequence: CASSDTGRRMNTEAFF.

The chain employs TRBV24-1 and TRBJ2-3, with TRBD1 as a possible D gene (5 bases). Germline CDR1 is KGHDR and CDR2 is SFDVKD. The CDR3 totals 15 residues. V was trimmed by 4 bases and J by 2 bases, leaving 12 bases between them. The CDR3 sequence: CATSDPRTTTDTQYF. CDR3 sequence (DNA): TGTGCCACCAGTGACCCGCGGACAACCACAGATACGCAGTATTTT.

This chain links TRBV27 with TRBJ2-1, with D possibly being TRBD1 (6 bases). Trimming pared 3 bases from V and 2 bases from J, leaving 14 bases between. The germline V gene has CDR1 MNHEY and CDR2 SMNVEV (reference sequence). This CDR3 region has 16 residues. CDR3 sequence: CASSFQGQPPYNEQFF. DNA of the CDR3: TGTGCCAGCAGTTTCCAAGGACAGCCCCCCTACAATGAGCAGTTCTTC.

The chain recombines TRBV7-3 with TRBJ2-3; D is undetermined. The length of the CDR3 is 13 residues. Germline V CDR1 and CDR2: SGHTA, FQGTGA. With 5 bases removed from V and 5 bases from J, the gap between germline ends came to 11 bases. In DNA, the CDR3 is TGTGCCAGCAGCCGATTACCGAGAGATACGCAGTATTTT. This codes for CASSRLPRDTQYF.

The chain combines TRBV29-1 with TRBJ2-7; D unclear. The CDR3 loop spans 11 amino acids. V dropped 4 bases and J dropped 2 bases, with 6 bases sitting between them. Germline lookup yields CDR1 SQVTM and CDR2 ANQGSEA. This CDR3 is CSVAVAYEQYF. Here the CDR3 DNA reads TGCAGCGTTGCCGTCGCCTACGAGCAGTACTTC.

This clone showed up just a few times. CDR3 sequence reads: CASQFRDGGDGYTF. CDR3 in DNA: TGTGCCAGTCAATTCCGGGACGGAGGGGATGGCTACACCTTC. The genes are TRBV2 and TRBJ1-2; TRBD1 is a possible D gene (5 bases). This CDR3 contains 14 residues. From germline, CDR1 is SNHLY and CDR2 FYNNEI. The germline V and J ends were trimmed by 9 bases and 6 bases, with 20 bases remaining between them.

The chain couples TRBV6-4 to TRBJ1-4; 7 nucleotides agree with TRBD1. From germline, CDR1 is MRHNA and CDR2 SNTAGT. The CDR3 spans 16 residues. V lost 5 bases, J lost 7 bases, and 13 bases stayed unmatched. Here the CDR3 DNA reads TGTGCCAGCAGTCCCGCTGGGGGACAGATCCCTGAAAAACTGTTTTTT. Residues: CASSPAGGQIPEKLFF.

V and J are TRBV5-1 and TRBJ2-1, with D possibly being TRBD1 (5 bases). The V and J ends lost 4 bases and 6 bases respectively, with 14 bases between them. The CDR3 runs 14 residues. Germline values: CDR1 SGHRS, CDR2 YFSETQ. The CDR3 coding sequence is TGCGCCAGCAGCCGGGCAGGGATTGGCAATGAGCAGTTCTTC. This codes for CASSRAGIGNEQFF.

The chain couples TRBV4-3 to TRBJ2-2; D is perhaps TRBD1 (5 bases). This CDR3 spans 17 amino acids. Trimming took off 0 bases at V and 4 bases at J, with 15 bases between the two ends. The germline V gene encodes CDR1 LGHNA and CDR2 YSLEER. This chain's CDR3 is CASSQDRQGFSTGELFF. DNA of the CDR3: TGCGCCAGCAGCCAAGATCGGCAGGGATTTTCCACCGGGGAGCTGTTTTTT.

V gene TRBV6-5 combines with J gene TRBJ2-1; D is unresolved. The CDR3 has 14 amino acids. In germline, CDR1 is MNHEY, CDR2 SVGAGI. V was trimmed by 6 bases and J by 1 base, leaving 10 bases between them. The CDR3 DNA follows: TGTGCCAGCAGCCGCAGTATGTCCTACAATGAGCAGTTCTTC. Translating it yields CASSRSMSYNEQFF.

The chain has TRBV27 and TRBJ1-1; 7 positions match TRBD1. The germline gives CDR1 MNHEY, CDR2 SMNVEV (reference sequence). V was pared by 5 bases and J by 5 bases, with 11 bases of the junction left unmatched. The CDR3 covers 15 residues. The CDR3 nucleotides read TGTGCCAGCAGTCCCGAGACAGGGCAGTGGACTGAAGCTTTCTTT. Translation gives CASSPETGQWTEAFF.

The chain recombines TRBV24-1 with TRBJ2-7, with 9 bases fitting TRBD1. The CDR3 loop spans 17 amino acids. Germline CDR1 is KGHDR and CDR2 is SFDVKD. Trimming cost V 2 bases and J 5 bases; bases outside gene matches: 12. CDR3 nucleotide sequence: TGTGCCACCAGTGATTCACTACGGACAGGGGATGTTAACGAGCAGTACTTC. It yields the protein CATSDSLRTGDVNEQYF.

This clone was recorded only once. J is TRBJ2-2 and V is TRBV5-4; a weak D match, TRBD2 (6 bases). The CDR3 covers 16 residues. Trimming removed 4 bases from V and 7 bases from J, with 20 bases in between. CDR1 and CDR2 from the germline V gene are SGHNT and YYREEE (reference sequence). CDR3 coding DNA: TGTGCCAGCAGCCACGGGACTCGCCGGACGGTCGGGGAGCTGTTTTTT. Translated, it gives CASSHGTRRTVGELFF.

The rearrangement joins TRBV6-5 to TRBJ1-6; maybe TRBD1 (5 bases). The germline V gene has CDR1 MNHEY and CDR2 SVGAGI. The V end was cut by 2 bases, the J end by 9 bases, with 14 bases between. The CDR3 totals 15 residues. The CDR3 region has the DNA TGTGCCAGCAGTTACCGGCAGGGTCTGGGTTCACCCCTCCACTTT. Its protein product is CASSYRQGLGSPLHF.